These 11 T cell receptor beta chains share one sample of origin, sequenced in a study of blood T cell repertoires in COVID-19. The repertoire was sequenced with immunoSEQ multiplex PCR; TCRdb's copy has only in-frame clones and lacks some. Here the sample spans about 260,000 clones, around 89% being singletons. Material for sequencing was PBMCs or T cells enriched from blood (not recorded which). The receptor source for this set is a man over 45 who had been exposed to COVID-19.

V is TRBV5-1 and J is TRBJ1-5; 7 nucleotides align to TRBD1. Losses at the gene ends were 2 bases for V and 0 bases for J; bases not matched to a gene: 2. Germline V lookup: CDR1 SGHRS, CDR2 YFSETQ. This CDR3 spans 15 amino acids. The CDR3 coding sequence is TGCGCCAGCAGCTTTGACAGGGATAGCAATCAGCCCCAGCATTTT. This codes for CASSFDRDSNQPQHF. The variable domain in full, completed from reference TRBV5-1 and TRBJ1-5, reads KAGVTQTPRYLIKTRGQQVTLSCSPISGHRSVSWYQQTPGQGLQFLFEYFSETQRNKGNFPGRFSGRQFSNSRSEMNVSTLELGDSALYLCASSFDRDSNQPQHFGDGTRLSIL.

The V call is TRBV10-3, the J call TRBJ1-2, with 10 bases matching TRBD1. Germline trimming cut 6 bases from V and 4 bases from J; bases unmatched to any gene: 5. The CDR3 is 14 residues long. Germline CDR1 reads ENHRY; CDR2 reads SYGVKD. The CDR3 DNA follows: TGTGCCATCAGCCTGACAGGGGGCAGCTATGGCTACACCTTC. Protein: CAISLTGGSYGYTF.

V gene TRBV5-1 combines with J gene TRBJ1-1; D might be TRBD1 (6 bases). Germline V CDR1 and CDR2: SGHRS, YFSETQ. The length of the CDR3 is 14 residues. V dropped 2 bases and J dropped 5 bases, with 13 bases sitting between them. The CDR3 DNA reads TGCGCCAGCAGCTTTGGTAGGGGGAAGACTGAAGCTTTCTTT. Its translation is CASSFGRGKTEAFF.

The rearrangement uses TRBV6-5 and TRBJ2-7; a possible D gene is TRBD1 (5 bases). The CDR3 is 14 residues long. The germline gives CDR1 MNHEY, CDR2 SVGAGI. Deletions cut 2 bases from V and 6 bases from J, with 14 bases between. CDR3: CASSYDRRVSEQYF. CDR3 nucleotide sequence: TGTGCCAGCAGTTACGATCGCAGGGTCAGCGAGCAGTACTTC.

This chain uses TRBV7-8 with TRBJ1-2, with TRBD1 matching 11 bases. CDR1 and CDR2 from the germline V gene are SGHVS and FQNEAQ. The V segment lost 5 bases and the J segment 2 bases; nucleotides outside the gene matches: 13. The CDR3 is 18 amino acids. CDR3 protein: CASSTDRGLYLLNYGYTF. The DNA of the CDR3 is TGTGCCAGCAGCACGGACAGGGGGCTCTATTTACTAAACTATGGCTACACCTTC.

This clone showed up just a few times. The chain recombines TRBV9 with TRBJ2-2; 7 bases match TRBD1. Trimming at V came to 1 base and at J to 4 bases, leaving 7 bases not matched to a gene. Germline V lookup: CDR1 SGDLS, CDR2 YYNGEE. This CDR3 has 16 residues. CDR3 nucleotides: TGTGCCAGCAGCGTAAGACAGACAGGGTTCACCGGGGAGCTGTTTTTT. Its translation is CASSVRQTGFTGELFF.

This clone was seen a few times. The chain links TRBV7-9 to TRBJ1-1; a weak D match, TRBD1 (6 bases). CDR3 length: 14 amino acids. Trimming took off 1 base at V and 5 bases at J, with 11 bases between the two ends. CDR1 and CDR2 (germline): SEHNR, FQNEAQ (reference sequence). The CDR3 nucleotides read TGTGCCAGCAGCTTAGTTATAGGGGGAACTGAAGCTTTCTTT. Translation gives CASSLVIGGTEAFF.

The J gene is TRBJ1-3, the V gene TRBV7-9; TRBD1 might be the D (5 bases). The germline V and J ends were trimmed by 3 bases and 2 bases, with 14 bases remaining between them. The CDR3 runs 16 residues. Germline loops: CDR1 SEHNR, CDR2 FQNEAQ (reference sequence). The DNA for the CDR3 is TGTGCCAGCAGCTTGTGGGGGGAATCACCTGGAAACACCATATATTTT. Translating gives CASSLWGESPGNTIYF.

The V and J genes are TRBV5-1 and TRBJ1-6; D gene uncertain. The CDR3 is 17 amino acids. CDR1 and CDR2 (germline): SGHRS, YFSETQ. V was pared by 0 bases and J by 4 bases, with 14 bases between. In nucleotides, the CDR3 is TGCGCCAGCAGCTTGGACAGCCAGTATTCTTATAATTCACCCCTCCACTTT. Translation gives CASSLDSQYSYNSPLHF.

This chain uses TRBV7-8 with TRBJ1-1; D is unresolved. Deletions cut 5 bases from V and 1 base from J, with 11 bases between. The length of the CDR3 is 14 residues. CDR1 SGHVS and CDR2 FQNEAQ come from the germline V gene. Here the CDR3 reads CASSLTTRNTEAFF. The CDR3 DNA follows: TGTGCCAGCAGCCTCACCACAAGGAACACTGAAGCTTTCTTT.

The V and J genes are TRBV3-1 (or the pseudogene TRBV3-2) and TRBJ2-5, with 8 bases fitting TRBD2. The CDR3 spans 17 residues. Germline CDR1 is LGHDT and CDR2 is YNNKEL (reference sequence). Trimming at V came to 0 bases and at J to 1 base, leaving 7 bases not matched to a gene. The CDR3 DNA reads TGTGCCAGCAGCCAAGACCGGACTAGCTTGTCCCAAGAGACCCAGTACTTC. It specifies CASSQDRTSLSQETQYF.